Presented here are 25 T cell receptor beta chains from one specimen sequenced in a study of CD4 and CD8 cells across lung adenocarcinoma regions. In TCRdb, the PCR reads were re-called with MiXCR into one record per CDR3 protein. The sample records 4,000 to 5,000 distinct CDR3 sequences, 45% to 60% being singletons. The sequencing sample was made of CD4+ T cells from the center of a lung tumor. The receptors were sampled from a female donor with lung adenocarcinoma. The CD4 and CD8 labels of this study may be unreliable.

The J gene is TRBJ2-5, the V gene TRBV4-3; D might be TRBD1 (5 bases). The end of the DNA is better explained by TRBJ2-7, so the J call may be wrong. Germline CDR1 LGHNA, CDR2 YSLEER. The CDR3 is made up of 14 amino acids. CDR3 region: CASSQEVGLYEQYF. The CDR3 region has the DNA TGCGCCAGCAGCCAAGAAGTGGGGCTCTACGAGCAGTACTTC.

The chain uses TRBV4-2 and TRBJ2-1; 8 nucleotides line up with TRBD2. This CDR3 has 16 amino acids. Germline V gene sequence: CDR1 LGHNA, CDR2 YNFKEQ. The V segment lost 3 bases and the J segment 7 bases; nucleotides outside the gene matches: 11. CDR3 amino acids: CASSHEGTRETNEQFF. The CDR3 nucleotides are TGTGCCAGCAGCCACGAAGGGACTAGGGAAACGAATGAGCAGTTCTTC.

This rearrangement joins TRBV27 to TRBJ2-1; D is perhaps TRBD1 (5 bases). Germline V gene lookup returns CDR1 MNHEY and CDR2 SMNVEV (reference sequence). V was shortened by 6 bases and J by 4 bases, with 10 bases between the two germline ends. This CDR3 is built from 13 residues. CDR3 sequence (DNA): TGTGCCAGCAGACCTGACAGTTACAATGAGCAGTTCTTC. This gives the protein CASRPDSYNEQFF.

The rearrangement links TRBV4-1 to TRBJ2-3; 11 nucleotides align to TRBD1. Trimming at V came to 2 bases and at J to 3 bases, leaving 4 bases not matched to a gene. CDR1 MGHRA and CDR2 YSYEKL come from the germline V gene. This CDR3 has 16 residues. The CDR3 coding sequence is TGCGCCAGCAGCCAAACCGGGACAGGGGGTACAGATACGCAGTATTTT. This gives the protein CASSQTGTGGTDTQYF.

Turning to this clonotype: The junction departs from germline at one end; a sequencing error may be responsible. The V and J genes are TRBV6-1 and TRBJ2-5, with D perhaps being TRBD1 or TRBD2 (5 bases each). From germline, CDR1 is MNHNS and CDR2 SASEGT. CDR3 length equals 13 residues. The CDR3 DNA reads as TGTGCCAGCGGGGGTAGTGACCAAGTTACCCAGTACTTT. Translating gives CASGGSDQVTQYF.

On this clonotype itself: Lacking the conserved final phenylalanine or tryptophan, this CDR3 likely reflects a read error. The V gene is TRBV27, the J gene TRBJ2-5; D is unclear. The germline gives CDR1 MNHEY, CDR2 SMNVEV (reference sequence). The CDR3 is made up of 13 amino acids. V lost 3 bases, J lost 2 bases, and 7 bases lay in between. CDR3 protein: CASSLVGQETQYL. The CDR3 DNA follows: TGTGCCAGCAGTTTGGTAGGGCAAGAGACCCAGTACTTG.

A remark on this clonotype: A junction boundary mismatches the germline segment, possibly from a read error. The J gene is TRBJ2-3, the V gene TRBV27; tentatively, D is TRBD2 (5 bases). The CDR3 runs to 15 residues. In germline, CDR1 is MNHEY, CDR2 SMNVEV (reference sequence). The CDR3 loop is CASNDLPWEYNTQYF. The CDR3 region has the DNA TGTGCCAGCAATGACCTCCCTTGGGAGTATAATACCCAGTACTTT.

The J gene is TRBJ2-1, the V gene TRBV11-2; TRBD2 might be the D (5 bases). Germline-derived CDR1 and CDR2 are SGHAT and FQNNGV. This CDR3 region has 16 residues. Trimming left V 5 bases short and J 5 bases short, with 19 bases between. As DNA, the CDR3 is TGTGCCAGCAGCCCACCTAATAGCGCGCGGAACAATGAGCAGTTCTTC. This translates into CASSPPNSARNNEQFF.

The gene calls are TRBV27 and TRBJ2-3; D might be TRBD2 (5 bases). The V end was cut by 2 bases, the J end by 1 base, with 7 bases between. Germline-derived CDR1 and CDR2 are MNHEY and SMNVEV (reference sequence). The CDR3 loop spans 14 amino acids. This CDR3 is CASSLGGGTDTQYF. The CDR3 DNA is TGTGCCAGCAGTTTAGGAGGAGGCACAGATACGCAGTATTTT.

In its sample, this clonotype was seen a few times. The rearrangement joins TRBV11-2 to TRBJ2-5; D remains ambiguous. The CDR3 consists of 15 residues. The germline V and J ends were trimmed by 7 bases and 5 bases, with 20 bases remaining between them. CDR1 SGHAT and CDR2 FQNNGV come from the germline V gene. CDR3 coding DNA: TGTGCCAGCACCCCGTCGGGCCAGATGGACGAGACCCAGTACTTC. Translation: CASTPSGQMDETQYF.

Notes on this clonotype: A junction end diverges from the germline sequence, so it may reflect a read error. The rearrangement links TRBV6-1 to TRBJ2-1; perhaps TRBD1 as D (6 bases). The assigned J gene may be wrong: the sequence end matches TRBJ2-7 better. Germline V gene lookup returns CDR1 MNHNS and CDR2 SASEGT. CDR3 length: 15 residues. The CDR3 DNA is TGTGCCAGTAGTGATCTAGGGACACCCACCTACGAGCAGTACTTC. It codes for CASSDLGTPTYEQYF.

This sequence joins TRBV12-3 or TRBV12-4 and TRBJ2-4; 9 bases match TRBD2. TRBJ2-5 explains the end of the DNA better; the J call may be wrong. The CDR3 has 14 residues. The CDR3 spells CASSRLADQETQYF. The CDR3 nucleotides are TGTGCCAGCAGCCGACTAGCGGACCAAGAGACCCAGTACTTC.

This clonotype is labeled as medium-sized. This chain joins TRBV9 and TRBJ2-1; a possible D gene is TRBD1 (5 bases). V was clipped by 6 bases and J by 0 bases, with 13 bases between them. The CDR3 contains 15 residues. CDR1 is SGDLS, CDR2 YYNGEE, per germline. The CDR3 DNA sequence: TGTGCCAGCACCTCTCAGGGAAACTCCTACAATGAGCAGTTCTTC. Translating it yields CASTSQGNSYNEQFF.

This clonotype occurred once. J is TRBJ2-4 and V is TRBV10-1; D is perhaps TRBD1 or TRBD2 (6 bases each). Trimming stripped 6 bases from V and 13 bases from J, with 16 bases between. Per the germline V gene, CDR1 is WNHNN and CDR2 is SYGVQD (reference sequence). The CDR3 length is 12 residues. The CDR3 DNA sequence: TGCGCCAGCAGCCATAAACGGGGGCCCCAGTACTTC. Encoded protein: CASSHKRGPQYF.

In the case of this clonotype: Germline is not matched at one junction end, which may reflect a read error. The chain has TRBV6-1 and TRBJ2-4; 8 bases map to TRBD2. This CDR3 comprises 16 residues. Germline CDR1 is MNHNS and CDR2 is SASEGT. CDR3 sequence (DNA): TGTGCCAGCAGGGTGTTCGGGGGGGCAGCCCAAAACATCCAGTACTTC. Translated: CASRVFGGAAQNIQYF.

This chain uses TRBV7-2 with TRBJ2-3; TRBD2 agrees at 10 bases. The DNA matches TRBJ2-5 better at its end, which makes the J call doubtful. The CDR3 totals 15 residues. CDR1 and CDR2 (germline): SGHTA, FQGNSA. The CDR3 loop reads CASSLYPSGRETQYF. CDR3 bases: TGTGCCAGCAGCTTATACCCTAGCGGGAGAGAGACCCAGTACTTC.

The rearrangement uses TRBV4-2 and TRBJ2-3, with a weak D call TRBD2 (7 bases). Germline CDR1 reads LGHNA; CDR2 reads YNFKEQ. This CDR3 contains 16 residues. The V end was cut by 0 bases, the J end by 2 bases, with 12 bases between. CDR3 region: CASSQEGGGYTDTQYF. For the CDR3, the DNA is TGTGCCAGCAGCCAAGAAGGGGGAGGGTACACAGATACGCAGTATTTT.

The chain uses TRBV24-1 and TRBJ2-3; D ambiguous. TRBJ2-5 matches the DNA end more closely, so the J call is doubtful. This CDR3 has 15 residues. Germline CDR1 is KGHDR and CDR2 is SFDVKD. Written as DNA, the CDR3 is TGTGCCACGGGTGACGGTGGGCGAGACCCAGATACCCAGTACTTC. The encoded protein is CATGDGGRDPDTQYF.

This chain joins TRBV6-2 or TRBV6-3 and TRBJ2-7, with D possibly called TRBD1 or TRBD2 (5 bases each). This CDR3 region has 14 residues. Trimming pared 6 bases from V and 6 bases from J, leaving 18 bases between. The V gene's germline CDR1 is MNHEY and CDR2 SVGEGT. The CDR3 sequence is CASSRSAGASEQYF. The CDR3, as DNA: TGTGCCAGCAGCCGTAGCGCCGGGGCCTCCGAGCAGTACTTC.

This clonotype was counted a single time. This sequence joins TRBV6-1 and TRBJ2-2; 8 bases agree with TRBD2. The CDR3 has 15 amino acids. The J segment lost 8 bases and the V segment lost 5 bases, leaving 10 bases of the junction unmatched. Germline V lookup: CDR1 MNHNS, CDR2 SASEGT. CDR3: CASSRLANSIGELFF. CDR3 DNA sequence: TGTGCCAGCAGTCGACTAGCGAACTCCATAGGGGAGCTGTTTTTT.

This clonotype has only one observation. The genes are TRBV6-1 and TRBJ2-1; tentatively, D is TRBD2 (6 bases). Matching the DNA end better, TRBJ2-5 makes the J call doubtful. Germline V gene sequence: CDR1 MNHNS, CDR2 SASEGT. The CDR3 is 17 residues long. The CDR3 loop is CASSLDGGALSQETQYF. CDR3 DNA sequence: TGTGCCAGCAGTCTGGATGGAGGGGCCCTCTCCCAAGAGACCCAGTACTTC.

This chain connects TRBV23-1 to TRBJ2-3, with D maybe TRBD1 (5 bases). TRBV23-1 is treated as an ORF (open reading frame) with a function not yet certain. This CDR3 is built from 11 residues. Trimming removed 9 bases at V and 5 bases at J, with 9 bases between. The CDR3 reads CARGPRDTQYF. The CDR3 DNA sequence: TGCGCCAGGGGGCCCCGAGATACGCAGTATTTT.

CDR3 nucleotide sequence: TGTGCCAGCAGTGAGGAAAGCGGGAGGGCCAGAGATACGCAGTATTTT. Translated, it gives CASSEESGRARDTQYF. The chain couples TRBV27 to TRBJ2-3; 10 nucleotides align to TRBD2. Trimming cost V 5 bases and J 5 bases; bases outside gene matches: 10. Germline loops: CDR1 MNHEY, CDR2 SMNVEV (reference sequence). This CDR3 is 16 amino acids long.

V usage is TRBV6-2 or TRBV6-3 and J usage is TRBJ2-2; D gene unclear. The CDR3 extends over 14 amino acids. Trimming removed 0 bases from V and 4 bases from J, with 6 bases in between. Germline CDR1 reads MNHEY; CDR2 reads SVGEGT. The CDR3 nucleotides read TGTGCCAGCAGTTACTCGACTTCCACCGGGGAGCTGTTTTTT. Translated: CASSYSTSTGELFF.

This sequence joins TRBV28 and TRBJ1-6, with 7 nucleotides matching TRBD1. The V and J ends lost 7 bases and 13 bases, in that order; junction bases with no gene match: 7. Germline lookup yields CDR1 MDHEN and CDR2 SYDVKM. CDR3 length: 12 residues. DNA for the CDR3: TGTGCCAGCACCCCCCCCAGGGGGCCCCTCCACTTT. Encoded protein: CASTPPRGPLHF.